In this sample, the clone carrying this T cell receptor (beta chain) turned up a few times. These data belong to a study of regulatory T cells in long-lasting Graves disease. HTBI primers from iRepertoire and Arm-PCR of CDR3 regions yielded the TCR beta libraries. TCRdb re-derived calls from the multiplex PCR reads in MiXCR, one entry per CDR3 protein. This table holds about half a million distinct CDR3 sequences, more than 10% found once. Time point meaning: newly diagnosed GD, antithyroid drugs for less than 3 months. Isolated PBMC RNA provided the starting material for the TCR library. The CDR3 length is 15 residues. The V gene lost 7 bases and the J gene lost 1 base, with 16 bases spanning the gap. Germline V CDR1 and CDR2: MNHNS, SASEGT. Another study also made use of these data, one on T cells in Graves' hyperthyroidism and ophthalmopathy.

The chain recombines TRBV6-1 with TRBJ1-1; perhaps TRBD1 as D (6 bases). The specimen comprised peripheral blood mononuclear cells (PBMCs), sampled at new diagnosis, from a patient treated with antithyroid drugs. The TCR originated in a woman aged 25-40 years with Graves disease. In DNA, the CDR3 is TGTGCCAGCAAAACAGACAGGCAACAGAACACTGAAGCTTTCTTT. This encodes CASKTDRQQNTEAFF.